Listed below are T cell receptor beta chains from one sample, sequenced in a study of metastatic and nonmetastatic thyroid tumors. TCRdb reprocessed the PCR reads via MiXCR. The sample has fewer than 25,000 clones, around 15% seen once. The source material was blood. The receptors were sampled from a female donor with papillary thyroid cancer or a benign thyroid nodule (not recorded which). Some clones in this sample may be carry-over from other donors' samples. CDR3s include the opening cysteine and the closing phenylalanine or tryptophan. Fields, in order: D gene, V gene, J gene, clone size, CDR3 protein, CDR3 DNA. D genes are given only for firm matches. Size is omitted from some rows. Given values are once, few, many or a class for expanded clones.

d_call: TRBD1
v_call: TRBV20-1
j_call: TRBJ2-7
clone_size: NA
cdr3_aa: CSARGTDNKQYF
cdr3_nt: TGCAGTGCTAGGGGGACAGATAATAAGCAGTACTTC

d_call: NA
v_call: TRBV28
j_call: TRBJ2-5
clone_size: NA
cdr3_aa: CASTEGGANQETQYF
cdr3_nt: TGTGCCAGCACCGAGGGTGGAGCCAACCAGGAGACCCAGTACTTC

d_call: TRBD1
v_call: TRBV18
j_call: TRBJ2-5
clone_size: many
cdr3_aa: CASSVPDRQETQYF
cdr3_nt: TGTGCCAGCTCAGTTCCGGACAGGCAAGAGACCCAGTACTTC

d_call: TRBD1
v_call: TRBV2
j_call: TRBJ2-1
clone_size: few
cdr3_aa: CASSRDSRYEQFF
cdr3_nt: TGTGCCAGCAGTCGGGACAGTAGGTATGAGCAGTTCTTC

d_call: NA
v_call: TRBV3-1
j_call: TRBJ2-3
clone_size: many
cdr3_aa: CASSQRTDTQYF
cdr3_nt: TGTGCCAGCAGCCAACGCACAGATACGCAGTATTTT

d_call: NA
v_call: TRBV3-1
j_call: TRBJ2-4
clone_size: many
cdr3_aa: CASSQGNRGGRRAKNIQYF
cdr3_nt: TGTGCCAGCAGCCAAGGGAATCGAGGAGGGAGACGGGCCAAAAACATTCAGTACTTC

d_call: NA
v_call: TRBV20-1
j_call: TRBJ2-3
clone_size: once
cdr3_aa: CSASPSEGADTQYF
cdr3_nt: TGCAGTGCTAGTCCTAGCGAGGGCGCAGATACGCAGTATTTT

d_call: TRBD2
v_call: TRBV3-1
j_call: TRBJ2-1
clone_size: many
cdr3_aa: CASSQRGLGANEQFF
cdr3_nt: TGTGCCAGCAGCCAAAGGGGACTAGGGGCAAATGAGCAGTTCTTC

d_call: TRBD1
v_call: TRBV24-1
j_call: TRBJ2-7
clone_size: few
cdr3_aa: CATSDRTGANEQYF
cdr3_nt: TGTGCCACCAGTGACCGGACAGGGGCTAACGAGCAGTACTTC

d_call: NA
v_call: TRBV7-2
j_call: TRBJ1-1
clone_size: many
cdr3_aa: CASSLDRQVNTEAFF
cdr3_nt: TGTGCCAGCAGCCTAGACCGACAGGTAAACACTGAAGCTTTCTTT

d_call: NA
v_call: TRBV4-1
j_call: TRBJ2-7
clone_size: medium-sized
cdr3_aa: CASSQDTQNEQYF
cdr3_nt: TGCGCCAGCAGCCAAGATACCCAGAACGAGCAGTACTTC

d_call: TRBD2
v_call: TRBV6-1
j_call: TRBJ2-5
clone_size: many
cdr3_aa: CASRPSGTSGRSETQYF
cdr3_nt: TGTGCCAGCAGACCCTCCGGGACTAGCGGGAGGAGTGAGACCCAGTACTTC

d_call: TRBD2
v_call: TRBV10-3
j_call: TRBJ2-1
clone_size: many
cdr3_aa: CAISESTSGRADEQFF
cdr3_nt: TGTGCCATCAGTGAGTCGACAAGCGGGAGGGCCGATGAGCAGTTCTTC

d_call: NA
v_call: TRBV6-1
j_call: TRBJ2-5
clone_size: many
cdr3_aa: CASGGLQETQYF
cdr3_nt: TGTGCCAGCGGGGGGCTACAAGAGACCCAGTACTTC

d_call: TRBD1
v_call: TRBV11-2
j_call: TRBJ1-3
clone_size: once
cdr3_aa: CASSGSTGGSGNTIYF
cdr3_nt: TGTGCCAGCAGCGGCTCAACAGGGGGGAGTGGAAACACCATATATTTT

d_call: TRBD1
v_call: TRBV6-2/TRBV6-3
j_call: TRBJ1-6
clone_size: few
cdr3_aa: CASRRGTGGTTSGNSPLHF
cdr3_nt: TGTGCCAGCAGACGGGGGACAGGAGGCACCACCTCTGGAAATTCACCCCTCCACTTT

d_call: NA
v_call: TRBV19
j_call: TRBJ2-2
clone_size: NA
cdr3_aa: CASSLSGSGTGELFF
cdr3_nt: TGTGCCAGTAGCTTATCAGGGTCGGGCACCGGGGAGCTGTTTTTT

d_call: NA
v_call: TRBV2
j_call: TRBJ1-5
clone_size: many
cdr3_aa: CASNQVSGSNQPQHF
cdr3_nt: TGTGCCAGCAACCAGGTCAGTGGGAGCAATCAGCCCCAGCATTTT

d_call: NA
v_call: TRBV11-3
j_call: TRBJ1-1
clone_size: NA
cdr3_aa: CASSLEASNTEAFF
cdr3_nt: TGTGCCAGCAGCTTAGAGGCCTCGAACACTGAAGCTTTCTTT

d_call: NA
v_call: TRBV5-1
j_call: TRBJ1-1
clone_size: many
cdr3_aa: CASSRTGRNTEAFF
cdr3_nt: TGCGCCAGCAGCCGAACGGGTCGGAACACTGAAGCTTTCTTT

d_call: NA
v_call: TRBV20-1
j_call: TRBJ1-5
clone_size: many
cdr3_aa: CSVFQGPYQPQHF
cdr3_nt: TGCAGTGTCTTCCAGGGCCCCTATCAGCCCCAGCATTTT

d_call: NA
v_call: TRBV5-8
j_call: TRBJ1-1
clone_size: many
cdr3_aa: CASQDVGGRTEAFF
cdr3_nt: TGTGCCAGCCAGGACGTTGGGGGGCGCACTGAAGCTTTCTTT

d_call: NA
v_call: TRBV6-6
j_call: TRBJ1-1
clone_size: many
cdr3_aa: CASSYGARGAMNTEAFF
cdr3_nt: TGTGCCAGCAGTTACGGAGCGCGGGGAGCCATGAACACTGAAGCTTTCTTT